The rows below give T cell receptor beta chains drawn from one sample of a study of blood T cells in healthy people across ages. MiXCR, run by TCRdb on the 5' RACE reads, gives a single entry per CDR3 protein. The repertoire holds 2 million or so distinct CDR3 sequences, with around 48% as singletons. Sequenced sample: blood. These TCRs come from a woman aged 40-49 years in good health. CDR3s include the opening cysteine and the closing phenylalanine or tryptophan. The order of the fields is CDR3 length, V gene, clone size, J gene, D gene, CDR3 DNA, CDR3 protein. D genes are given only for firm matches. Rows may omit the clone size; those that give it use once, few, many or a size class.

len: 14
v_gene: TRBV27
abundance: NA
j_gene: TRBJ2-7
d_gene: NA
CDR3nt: TGTGCCAGCAGTTTAGACGGAGCCGTATACGAGCAGTACTTC
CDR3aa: CASSLDGAVYEQYF

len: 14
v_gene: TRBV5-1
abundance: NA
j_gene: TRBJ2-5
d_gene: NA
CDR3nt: TGCGCCAGCAGCTTGGGGGCCACGAGGGAGACCCAGTACTTC
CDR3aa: CASSLGATRETQYF

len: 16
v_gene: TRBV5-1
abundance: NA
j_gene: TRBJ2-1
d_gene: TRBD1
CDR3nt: TGCGCCAGCAGCTTAATTACCGAGACAGGGTACAATGAGCAGTTCTTC
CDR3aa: CASSLITETGYNEQFF

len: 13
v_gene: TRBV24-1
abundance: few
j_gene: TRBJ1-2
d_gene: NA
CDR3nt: TGTGCCACCAGTGAGGCGGGTCTGGATGGCTACACCTTC
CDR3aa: CATSEAGLDGYTF

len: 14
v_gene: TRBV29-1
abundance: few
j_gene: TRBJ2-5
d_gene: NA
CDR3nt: TGCAGCGTTGAAGATGCGGCCCAACGAGAGACCCAGTACTTC
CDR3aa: CSVEDAAQRETQYF

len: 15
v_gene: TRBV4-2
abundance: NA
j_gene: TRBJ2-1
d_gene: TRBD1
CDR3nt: TGTGCCAGCAGCCGCCTCCCGACAGGGGCCGATGAGCAGTTCTTC
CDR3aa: CASSRLPTGADEQFF

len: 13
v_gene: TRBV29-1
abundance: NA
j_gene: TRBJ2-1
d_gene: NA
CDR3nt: TGCAGCGTTGTGGACACTACGGGTTGGGGGCAGTTCTTC
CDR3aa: CSVVDTTGWGQFF

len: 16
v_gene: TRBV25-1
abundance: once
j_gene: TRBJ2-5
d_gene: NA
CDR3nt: TGTGCCAGCAGTGAATCGGGGACAAGGCCCTTGGGGACCCAGTACTTC
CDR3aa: CASSESGTRPLGTQYF

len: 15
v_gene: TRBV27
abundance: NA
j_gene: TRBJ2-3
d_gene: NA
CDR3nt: TGTGCCAGCAGTTCATGGGGACTCGCCACAGATACGCAGTATTTT
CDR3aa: CASSSWGLATDTQYF

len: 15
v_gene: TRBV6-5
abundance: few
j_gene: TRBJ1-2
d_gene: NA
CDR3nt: TGTGCCAGCAGCAGAGATGGGGCCCTATCTAGGGGCTACACCTTC
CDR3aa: CASSRDGALSRGYTF

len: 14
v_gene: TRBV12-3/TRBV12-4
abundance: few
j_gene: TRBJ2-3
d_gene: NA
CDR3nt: TGTGCCAGCAGTTTGAGGGGGGGCACAGATACGGAGTATTTT
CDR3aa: CASSLRGGTDTEYF

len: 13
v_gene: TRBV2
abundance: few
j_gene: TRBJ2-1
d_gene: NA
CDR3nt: TGTGCCAGCAGTTCTGACAGTGACAATGAGCAGTTCTTC
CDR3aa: CASSSDSDNEQFF

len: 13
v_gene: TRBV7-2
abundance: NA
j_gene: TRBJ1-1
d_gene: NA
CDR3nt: TGTGCCAGCAGCTTAGAGAGGGACACTGAAGCTTTCTTT
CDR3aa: CASSLERDTEAFF

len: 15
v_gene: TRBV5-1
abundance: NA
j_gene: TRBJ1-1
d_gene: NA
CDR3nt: TGCGCCAGCAGCACCCTCAGGGTGGGGGGCGCTGAAGCTTTCTTT
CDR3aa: CASSTLRVGGAEAFF

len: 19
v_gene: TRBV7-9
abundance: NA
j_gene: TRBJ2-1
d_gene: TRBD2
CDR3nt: TGTGCCAGCAGCCGTACCGGGACTAGCGGGGGGGCTTCCTACAATGAGCAGTTCTTC
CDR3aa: CASSRTGTSGGASYNEQFF

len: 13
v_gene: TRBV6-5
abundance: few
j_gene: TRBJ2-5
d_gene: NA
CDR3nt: TGTGCCAGCACCAATAGCGCCCGGGAGACCCAGTACTTC
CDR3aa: CASTNSARETQYF

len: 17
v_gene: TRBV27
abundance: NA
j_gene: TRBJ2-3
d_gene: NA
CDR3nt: TGTACCAGCAGTCTATACCAGACCGGGGGGCGCGGAGATACGCAGTATTTT
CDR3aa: CTSSLYQTGGRGDTQYF

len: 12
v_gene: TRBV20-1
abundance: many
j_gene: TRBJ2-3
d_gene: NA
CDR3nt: TGCAGTGCTAGAGTGGGAACAGATACGCAGTATTTT
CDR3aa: CSARVGTDTQYF

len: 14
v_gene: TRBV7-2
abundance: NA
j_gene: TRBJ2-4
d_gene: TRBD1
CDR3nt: TGTGCCAGCGGCCACATCCGACAGGGCGACATTCAGTACTTC
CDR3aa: CASGHIRQGDIQYF

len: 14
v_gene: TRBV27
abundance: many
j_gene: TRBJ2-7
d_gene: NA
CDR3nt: TGTGCCAGCAGTCCCCGGGGCAGATCCTACGAGCAGTACTTC
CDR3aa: CASSPRGRSYEQYF

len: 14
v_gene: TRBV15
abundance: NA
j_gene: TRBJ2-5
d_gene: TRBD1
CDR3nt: TGTGCCACCAGCGGAAGGACAGGGAACAATGAGCAGTACTTC
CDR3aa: CATSGRTGNNEQYF

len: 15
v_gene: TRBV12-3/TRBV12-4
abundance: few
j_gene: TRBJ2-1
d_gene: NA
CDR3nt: TGTGCCAGCAGTTTTGGTGGGGGTGAGAACAATGAGCAGTTCTTC
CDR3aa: CASSFGGGENNEQFF

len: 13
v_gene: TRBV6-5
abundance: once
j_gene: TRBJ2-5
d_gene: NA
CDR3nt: TGTGCCAGCAGTTCCGGCTGGAAAGAGACCCAGTACTTC
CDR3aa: CASSSGWKETQYF

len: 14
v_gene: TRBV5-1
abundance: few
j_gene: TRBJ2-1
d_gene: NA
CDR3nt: TGCGCCAGCAGCTTGGGGCCGGGCCCCAATGAGCAGTTCTTC
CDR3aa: CASSLGPGPNEQFF

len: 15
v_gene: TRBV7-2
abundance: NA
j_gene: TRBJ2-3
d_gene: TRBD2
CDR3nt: TGTGCCAGCAGCTTGGAGCGGGGGCGCACAGATACGCAGTATTTT
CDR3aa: CASSLERGRTDTQYF

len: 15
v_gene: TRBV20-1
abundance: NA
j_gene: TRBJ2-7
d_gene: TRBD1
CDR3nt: TGCAGTGCGAGAACTGGACAGGTTTCCACCTACGAGCAGTACTTC
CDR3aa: CSARTGQVSTYEQYF

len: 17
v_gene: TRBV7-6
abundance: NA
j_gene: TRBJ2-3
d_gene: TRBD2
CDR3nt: TGTGCCAGCAGCTTAACCTCTGGCGGGGGGAGCACAGATACGCAGTATTTT
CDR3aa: CASSLTSGGGSTDTQYF

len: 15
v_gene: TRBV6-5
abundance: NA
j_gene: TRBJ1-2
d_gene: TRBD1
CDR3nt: TGTGCCAGCAGGGAAGGACAGGGATTCGTCTATGGCTACACCTTC
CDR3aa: CASREGQGFVYGYTF

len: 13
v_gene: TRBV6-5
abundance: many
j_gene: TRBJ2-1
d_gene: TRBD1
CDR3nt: TGTGCCAGCAGCCGGACAGGGTACAATGAGCAGTTCTTC
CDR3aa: CASSRTGYNEQFF

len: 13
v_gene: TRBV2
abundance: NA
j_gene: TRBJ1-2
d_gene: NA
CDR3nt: TGTGCCAGCAGTGAAGCGCTTCCTATGAGCTACACCTTC
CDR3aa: CASSEALPMSYTF

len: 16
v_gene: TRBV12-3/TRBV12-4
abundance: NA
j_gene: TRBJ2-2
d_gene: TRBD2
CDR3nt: TGTGCCAGCAGTCTCGCTAGCGGGGGGGCAACCGGGGAGCTGTTTTTT
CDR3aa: CASSLASGGATGELFF

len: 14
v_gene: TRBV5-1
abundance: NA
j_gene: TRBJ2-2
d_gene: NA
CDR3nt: TGTGCCAGCAGCCGGACTGCGAACACCGGGGAGCTGTTTTTT
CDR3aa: CASSRTANTGELFF

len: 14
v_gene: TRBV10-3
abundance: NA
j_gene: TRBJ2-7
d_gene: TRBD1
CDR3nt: TGTGCCATCAATAACGACAGGGGGCAGTGCGAGCAGTACTTC
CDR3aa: CAINNDRGQCEQYF

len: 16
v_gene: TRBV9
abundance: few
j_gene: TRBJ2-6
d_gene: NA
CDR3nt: TGTGCCAGCAGCGTAACCCCAGGGGCTGGGGCCAACGTCCTGACTTTC
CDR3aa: CASSVTPGAGANVLTF

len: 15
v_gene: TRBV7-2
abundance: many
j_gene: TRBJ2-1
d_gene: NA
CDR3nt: TGCGCCAGCAGCCTCGCAAAAAGCTCCTACAATGAGCAGTTCTTC
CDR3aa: CASSLAKSSYNEQFF

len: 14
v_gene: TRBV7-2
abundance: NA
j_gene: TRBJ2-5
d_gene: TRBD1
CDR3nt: TGTGCCAGCAGCCCCAACAGGGGCCGAGAGACCCAGTACTTC
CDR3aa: CASSPNRGRETQYF

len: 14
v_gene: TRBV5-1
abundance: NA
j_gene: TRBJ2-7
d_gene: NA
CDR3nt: TGCGCCAGCAGCGTGATAGGGGGTATCTACGAGCAGTACTTC
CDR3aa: CASSVIGGIYEQYF

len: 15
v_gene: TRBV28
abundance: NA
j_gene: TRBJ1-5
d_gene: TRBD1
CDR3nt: TGTGCCAGCAGTTTATTAACAGGGGGTGATCAGCCCCAGCATTTT
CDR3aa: CASSLLTGGDQPQHF

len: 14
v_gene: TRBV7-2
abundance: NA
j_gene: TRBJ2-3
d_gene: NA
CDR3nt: TGTGCCAGCAGCTTGCCCTCCTACACAGATACGCAGTATTTT
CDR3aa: CASSLPSYTDTQYF

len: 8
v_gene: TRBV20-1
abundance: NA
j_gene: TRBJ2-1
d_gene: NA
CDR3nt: TGCAGTGTTATCGAGCAGTTCTTC
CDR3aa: CSVIEQFF

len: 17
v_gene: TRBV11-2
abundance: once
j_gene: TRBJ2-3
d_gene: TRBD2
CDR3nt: TGTGCCAGCAGCTTAGCGGACTGGGGGGGGAGCACAGATACGCAGTATTTT
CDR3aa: CASSLADWGGSTDTQYF

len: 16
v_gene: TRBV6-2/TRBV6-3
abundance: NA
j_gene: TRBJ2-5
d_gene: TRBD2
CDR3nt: TGTGCCAGCAGCAATTTTCGGGGGGATCTCAAGGAGACCCAGTACTTC
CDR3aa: CASSNFRGDLKETQYF

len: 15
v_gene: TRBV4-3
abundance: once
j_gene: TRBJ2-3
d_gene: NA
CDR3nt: TGCGCCAGCAGCCAAGGAGCTGTTCCCGTAGATACGCAGTATTTT
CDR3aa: CASSQGAVPVDTQYF

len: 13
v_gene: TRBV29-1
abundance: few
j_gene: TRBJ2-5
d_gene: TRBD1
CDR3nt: TGCAGCGCCCCCTTCCAGGGGGCGGAGACCCAGTACTTC
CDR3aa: CSAPFQGAETQYF

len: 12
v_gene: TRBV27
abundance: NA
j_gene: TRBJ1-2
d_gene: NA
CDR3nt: TGTGCCAGCTGGGGGCAGGACTATGGCTACACCTTC
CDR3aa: CASWGQDYGYTF

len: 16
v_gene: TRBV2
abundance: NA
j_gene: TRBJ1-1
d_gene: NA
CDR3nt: TGTGCCAGCAGTGAAACGGTCCCATCCGCCGGCACTGAAGCTTTCTTT
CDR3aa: CASSETVPSAGTEAFF

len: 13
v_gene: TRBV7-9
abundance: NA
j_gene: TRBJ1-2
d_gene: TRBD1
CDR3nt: TGTGCCAGCAGCCTGGCTGGGACAGGGCCCTACACCTTC
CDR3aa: CASSLAGTGPYTF

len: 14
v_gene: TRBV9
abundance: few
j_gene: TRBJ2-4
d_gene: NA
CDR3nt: TGTGCCAGCAGCGTAGGCAGGGTCGGAAACATTCAGTACTTC
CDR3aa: CASSVGRVGNIQYF

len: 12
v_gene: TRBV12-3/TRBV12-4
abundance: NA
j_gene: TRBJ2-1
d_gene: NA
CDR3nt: TGTGCCAGCAGGCAAAATAACAATGAGCAGTTCTTC
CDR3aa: CASRQNNNEQFF

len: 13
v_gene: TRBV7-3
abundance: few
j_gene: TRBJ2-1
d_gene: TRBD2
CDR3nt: TGTGCCAGCAGCAGGACTAGCGCAAATGAGCAGTTCTTC
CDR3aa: CASSRTSANEQFF

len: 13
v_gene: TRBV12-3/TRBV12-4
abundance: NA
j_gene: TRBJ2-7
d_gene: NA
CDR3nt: TGTGCCAGCAGTCGGAAACCCCTCTACGAGCAGTACTTC
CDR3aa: CASSRKPLYEQYF

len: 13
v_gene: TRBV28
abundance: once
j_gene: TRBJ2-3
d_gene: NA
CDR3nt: TGTGCCAGCATAAGGGATAGCTCGGATACGCAGTATTTT
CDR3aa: CASIRDSSDTQYF

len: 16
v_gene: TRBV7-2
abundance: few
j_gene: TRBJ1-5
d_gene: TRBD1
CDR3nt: TGTGCCAGCAGCTTGGCCCCCGGGACAGGGAATCAGCCCCAGCATTTT
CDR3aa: CASSLAPGTGNQPQHF

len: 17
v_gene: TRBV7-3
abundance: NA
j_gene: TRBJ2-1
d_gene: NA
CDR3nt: TGTGCCAGCAGCTTAAAGGGCCCGACAGCGGCAACCCGAGGGCAGTTCTTC
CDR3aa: CASSLKGPTAATRGQFF

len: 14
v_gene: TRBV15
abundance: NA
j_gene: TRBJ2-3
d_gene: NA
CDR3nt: TGTGCCACCAGCATGTCAAGGGACCCACCGACGCAGTATTTT
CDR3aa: CATSMSRDPPTQYF

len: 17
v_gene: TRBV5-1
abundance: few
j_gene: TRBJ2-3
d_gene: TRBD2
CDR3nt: TGCGCCAGCAGCAACGGGGGGGATGCCTTTAATACAGATACGCAGTATTTT
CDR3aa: CASSNGGDAFNTDTQYF

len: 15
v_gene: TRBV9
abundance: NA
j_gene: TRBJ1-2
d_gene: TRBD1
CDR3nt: TGTGCCAGCAGCGACGGGACAGGGGGGGTCTATGGCTACACCTTC
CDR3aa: CASSDGTGGVYGYTF